This passage covers 14 T cell receptor beta chains from one sample sequenced in a study of CD8 T cells in Susac syndrome. The authors reverse transcribed roughly 0.45 to 1 ug RNA with random hexamers. Each CDR3 protein gets one entry after TCRdb re-called the immunoSEQ multiplex PCR reads with MiXCR. The sample consists of 200,000 to 250,000 distinct CDR3 sequences, 94% of them appearing once. The sequenced material came from CD4+ T cells from PBMCs. The receptors stem from a human donor with Susac syndrome.

The J gene is TRBJ2-7, the V gene TRBV6-2 or TRBV6-3; no clear D. The CDR3 contains 14 residues. Trimming removed 8 bases at V and 0 bases at J, with 14 bases between. Germline V gene lookup returns CDR1 MNHEY and CDR2 SVGEGT. The CDR3 spells CASASAMSSYEQYF. The CDR3 DNA reads as TGTGCCAGCGCTTCAGCTATGAGCTCCTACGAGCAGTACTTC.

The chain has TRBV7-2 and TRBJ1-1, with no clear D. This CDR3 spans 14 amino acids. The germline V and J ends were trimmed by 0 bases and 0 bases, with 5 bases remaining between them. Per the germline V gene, CDR1 is SGHTA and CDR2 is FQGNSA. CDR3 DNA: TGTGCCAGCAGCTTAGCTCGGATGAACACTGAAGCTTTCTTT. Translated, it gives CASSLARMNTEAFF.

This clonotype has only one observation. V and J are TRBV6-2 or TRBV6-3 and TRBJ1-2, with D perhaps matching TRBD1 (6 bases). There are 14 residues in the CDR3. Trimming shortened V by 6 bases and J by 10 bases, and 21 bases separated the two germline ends. From germline, CDR1 is MNHEY and CDR2 SVGEGT. CDR3 amino acids: CASSRQAGSGDYTF. In nucleotides, the CDR3 is TGTGCCAGCAGCCGACAGGCCGGCAGCGGAGACTACACCTTC.

The V gene is TRBV18, the J gene TRBJ1-1; D gene ambiguous. This CDR3 has 12 amino acids. The ends were cut back, 2 bases at V and 2 bases at J, with 3 bases in the middle. Germline-derived CDR1 and CDR2 are KGHSH and LQKENI. CDR3 sequence reads: CASSPSNTEAFF. The CDR3 region has the DNA TGTGCCAGCTCACCATCTAACACTGAAGCTTTCTTT.

The chain is built from TRBV19 and TRBJ2-2, with D tentatively TRBD2 (6 bases). Germline CDR1 LNHDA, CDR2 SQIVND (reference sequence). Trimming pared 4 bases from V and 7 bases from J, leaving 13 bases between. The CDR3 totals 14 residues. The CDR3 coding sequence is TGTGCCAGTAGTAGTAGTCAGGGAGGCGGGGAGCTGTTTTTT. It encodes CASSSSQGGGELFF.

CDR3 protein: CASSQEGYGYTF. CDR3 nucleotide sequence: TGTGCCAGCAGCCAAGAGGGTTATGGCTACACCTTC. This sequence joins TRBV3-1 and TRBJ1-2; D gene ambiguous. This CDR3 comprises 12 residues. V shed 0 bases and J shed 5 bases, with 4 bases lying between them. CDR1 and CDR2 from the germline V gene are LGHDT and YNNKEL (reference sequence).

CDR3 protein: CASRHRDSSYEQYF. CDR3 nucleotides: TGTGCCAGCAGGCACCGGGACAGCTCCTACGAGCAGTACTTC. The chain is built from TRBV12-3 or TRBV12-4 and TRBJ2-7, with 7 nucleotides matching TRBD1. The CDR3 contains 14 residues. The ends lost 6 bases at V and 0 bases at J; junction bases unmatched: 5.

CDR3 sequence reads: CASSRRRQGAEDTQYF. In DNA, the CDR3 is TGTGCCAGCAGCCGTCGGCGACAGGGGGCCGAGGATACGCAGTATTTT. The chain is built from TRBV11-2 and TRBJ2-3, with 10 bases that match TRBD1. The V and J ends lost 5 bases and 6 bases, in that order; junction bases with no gene match: 11. The CDR3 has 16 amino acids. The germline V gene encodes CDR1 SGHAT and CDR2 FQNNGV.

The DNA for the CDR3 is TGTGCCAGCAGCTTAACCAGGGAGAACACTGAAGCTTTCTTT. As protein: CASSLTRENTEAFF. The chain uses TRBV7-9 and TRBJ1-1; tentative D call: TRBD1 (5 bases). The germline gives CDR1 SEHNR, CDR2 FQNEAQ (reference sequence). The CDR3 contains 14 residues. Trimming took 2 bases from V and 1 from J, leaving 8 bases between them.

This sequence joins TRBV25-1 and TRBJ1-1; TRBD1 aligns across 8 bases. CDR3 length: 12 residues. Germline CDR1 and CDR2: MGHDK and SYGVNS. V dropped 5 bases and J dropped 7; count of bases not matched to a gene: 3. CDR3 amino acids: CASSPGTGEAFF. The CDR3 DNA follows: TGTGCCAGCAGTCCCGGGACAGGTGAAGCTTTCTTT.

The chain is built from TRBV6-2 or TRBV6-3 and TRBJ2-1; 9 bases align to TRBD2. V shed 4 bases and J 1 base; nucleotides not matched to a gene: 8. CDR3 size: 17 residues. Germline V CDR1 and CDR2: MNHEY, SVGEGT. Written as DNA, the CDR3 is TGTGCCAGCAGTTCTTGGAGCGGGGGGCTTTCCTACAATGAGCAGTTCTTC. Its protein product is CASSSWSGGLSYNEQFF.

The chain employs TRBV3-1 and TRBJ2-1; TRBD1 agrees at 7 bases. CDR3 size: 16 residues. Trimming removed 4 bases from V and 4 bases from J; junction bases left unmatched: 10. Germline V gene sequence: CDR1 LGHDT, CDR2 YNNKEL (reference sequence). As DNA, the CDR3 is TGTGCCAGCAGCCCGGACGACAGGGTCGAGTACAATGAGCAGTTCTTC. Protein: CASSPDDRVEYNEQFF.

V gene TRBV5-1 combines with J gene TRBJ1-1; D uncertain. The CDR3 runs 14 residues. V gave up 4 bases and J gave up 2 bases, with 12 bases separating them. Germline V lookup: CDR1 SGHRS, CDR2 YFSETQ. The CDR3: CASSRSTANTEAFF. CDR3 DNA sequence: TGCGCCAGCAGCCGATCAACAGCTAACACTGAAGCTTTCTTT. Complete variable domain (other parts from reference TRBV5-1 and TRBJ1-1): KAGVTQTPRYLIKTRGQQVTLSCSPISGHRSVSWYQQTPGQGLQFLFEYFSETQRNKGNFPGRFSGRQFSNSRSEMNVSTLELGDSALYLCASSRSTANTEAFFGQGTRLTVV.

CDR3 DNA: TGTGCCAGCAGGCTGCAGGCTCCGAACACTGAAGCTTTCTTT. It encodes CASRLQAPNTEAFF. The chain carries TRBV11-2 and TRBJ1-1; D not certain. The CDR3 is 14 amino acids. The V end was cut by 6 bases, the J end by 1 base, with 12 bases between. Germline V gives CDR1 SGHAT, CDR2 FQNNGV.